Below are 21 T cell receptor beta chains sequenced from a single sample in a study of T cell repertoires in cytomegalovirus infection. TCRdb used MiXCR to reprocess the reads, holding one entry per CDR3 protein. The sample has some 320,000 distinct CDR3 sequences; over 7.5% are singletons. The sequencing sample was made of PBMCs. The receptors originated from a human donor in good health (CMV status not recorded). Some clones in this sample may be carry-over from other donors' samples.

This clonotype was seen ten or more times. The chain has TRBV12-3 or TRBV12-4 and TRBJ1-4, with D possibly TRBD1 on 5 matching bases. Trimming stripped 6 bases from V and 8 bases from J, with 25 bases between. The CDR3 length is 17 residues. CDR3 amino acids: CASSQPRFEGRGEKLFF. CDR3 sequence (DNA): TGTGCCAGCAGCCAACCCCGGTTTGAGGGGCGGGGGGAAAAACTGTTTTTT.

The rearrangement uses TRBV6-2 or TRBV6-3 and TRBJ1-6; no definite D call. This CDR3 is built from 14 residues. V was pared by 4 bases and J by 7 bases, with 11 bases between. From germline, CDR1 is MNHEY and CDR2 SVGEGT. The CDR3 DNA is TGTGCCAGCAGTTCCGGGTCGCTAAATTCACCCCTCCACTTT. The encoded protein is CASSSGSLNSPLHF.

In the case of this clonotype: Its ends do not fully match the called genes, so a read error is possible. This chain uses TRBV4-2 with TRBJ1-3, with D uncertain. The CDR3 totals 14 residues. Germline V gene lookup returns CDR1 LGHNA and CDR2 YNFKEQ. CDR3 nucleotides: TGTGCCTGCAGCCTTAGTGCTTCTGGAAACACCATATATTTT. It codes for CACSLSASGNTIYF.

This clonotype came up many times. The chain carries TRBV6-5 and TRBJ2-3; 9 bases agree with TRBD2. Losses at the gene ends were 5 bases for V and 1 base for J; bases not matched to a gene: 7. Germline lookup yields CDR1 MNHEY and CDR2 SVGAGI. The CDR3 totals 16 residues. CDR3: CASSRVRTSGTDTQYF. The CDR3 DNA sequence: TGTGCCAGCAGTCGCGTGCGGACTAGCGGCACAGATACGCAGTATTTT.

At least ten counts were recorded for this clonotype. The V and J genes are TRBV2 and TRBJ2-1; TRBD2 matches at 9 bases. The length of the CDR3 is 14 residues. V trimming: 4 bases; J trimming: 7 bases; junction bases outside the gene matches: 5. CDR1 and CDR2 (germline): SNHLY, FYNNEI. CDR3 region: CASSVAGGGNEQFF. The CDR3 DNA is TGTGCCAGCAGTGTCGCGGGAGGGGGGAATGAGCAGTTCTTC. Full variable domain (missing parts from reference TRBV2 and TRBJ2-1): EPEVTQTPSHQVTQMGQEVILRCVPISNHLYFYWYRQILGQKVEFLVSFYNNEISEKSEIFDDQFSVERPDGSNFTLKIRSTKLEDSAMYFCASSVAGGGNEQFFGPGTRLTVL.

This clonotype occurred a few times. The CDR3 reads CASSLGARHEKLFF. DNA of the CDR3: TGTGCCAGCAGCTTGGGGGCGAGGCATGAAAAACTGTTTTTT. The rearrangement joins TRBV5-6 to TRBJ1-4; no reliable D call. The CDR3 totals 14 residues. CDR1 is SGHDT and CDR2 is YYEEEE in the germline V gene. V lost 0 bases, J lost 6 bases, and 9 bases lay in between.

V usage is TRBV4-2 and J usage is TRBJ1-3, with a weak D call TRBD1 (5 bases). V lost 0 bases, J lost 2 bases, and 8 bases lay in between. CDR3 size: 15 residues. Germline CDR1 and CDR2: LGHNA and YNFKEQ. The CDR3 is CASSQEPGTGNTIYF. In nucleotides, the CDR3 is TGTGCCAGCAGCCAAGAACCAGGGACTGGAAACACCATATATTTT.

Many counts were recorded for this clonotype. The J gene is TRBJ2-3, the V gene TRBV7-2, with D unresolved. Germline CDR1 reads SGHTA; CDR2 reads FQGNSA. V dropped 1 base and J dropped 1 base, with 9 bases sitting between them. The CDR3 covers 15 residues. The CDR3 DNA reads TGTGCCAGCAGCTTAGAAAGCTGGGGCACAGATACGCAGTATTTT. Amino acid sequence: CASSLESWGTDTQYF. The full variable domain, in which reference TRBV7-2 and TRBJ2-3 provide the parts outside the CDR3, is GAGVSQSPSNKVTEKGKDVELRCDPISGHTALYWYRQSLGQGLEFLIYFQGNSAPDKSGLPSDRFSAERTGGSVSTLTIQRTQQEDSAVYLCASSLESWGTDTQYFGPGTRLTVL.

This clonotype has only a few counts. This sequence joins TRBV5-6 and TRBJ2-5; D unclear. The V end lost 1 base, the J end lost 0 bases, and 4 bases lay between the germline ends. CDR1 SGHDT and CDR2 YYEEEE come from the germline V gene. This CDR3 is 13 amino acids long. The CDR3 region has the DNA TGTGCCAGCAGCTTGAGGGACCAAGAGACCCAGTACTTC. Protein sequence: CASSLRDQETQYF.

The genes are TRBV30 and TRBJ1-2, with D perhaps TRBD1 (5 bases). Trimming removed 0 bases at V and 8 bases at J, with 28 bases between. Germline V CDR1 and CDR2: GTSNPN, SVGIG (reference sequence). This CDR3 region has 18 residues. The CDR3, as DNA: TGTGCCTGGAGTGTACACTCCCTCCTATGGGACCGCCTTGGGGGCTACACCTTC. Its protein product is CAWSVHSLLWDRLGGYTF.

Note on this clonotype: One end of the junction fails to match germline, which may point to a read error. This chain links TRBV4-1 with TRBJ2-7; D might be TRBD1 (6 bases). CDR3 length: 15 residues. Germline CDR1 MGHRA, CDR2 YSYEKL. CDR3 amino acids: CASSQESGEYAAQYF. The CDR3 DNA reads TGTGCCAGCAGCCAAGAGTCAGGGGAATACGCAGCGCAGTACTTC.

The rearrangement joins TRBV10-3 to TRBJ2-5, with D maybe TRBD2 (5 bases). The CDR3 is 16 amino acids. V was clipped by 0 bases and J by 5 bases, with 16 bases between them. Germline V gene sequence: CDR1 ENHRY, CDR2 SYGVKD. The CDR3, as DNA: TGTGCCATCAGTGAGTCGTCCTTAGGGCCGGGGGAGACCCAGTACTTC. Translation gives CAISESSLGPGETQYF.

This clonotype was seen only once. The V and J genes are TRBV6-2 or TRBV6-3 and TRBJ2-3, with a weak D call TRBD2 (5 bases). CDR1 is MNHEY, CDR2 SVGEGT, per germline. The CDR3 loop spans 17 amino acids. V lost 2 bases and J 2 bases, leaving 17 bases between the germline ends. CDR3 region: CASSYELGSAHTDTQYF. The CDR3 bases are TGTGCCAGCAGTTACGAATTGGGGAGCGCACACACAGATACGCAGTATTTT.

This clonotype was recorded at least ten times. The chain carries TRBV7-6 and TRBJ1-2; 8 bases map to TRBD1. The germline CDR1 and CDR2 sequences are SGHVS and FNYEAQ. This CDR3 spans 15 amino acids. V was clipped by 0 bases and J by 2 bases; unmatched bases: 2. The chain's CDR3 is CASSLAGTGNYGYTF. The CDR3 coding sequence is TGTGCCAGCAGCTTAGCGGGGACAGGAAACTATGGCTACACCTTC.

This chain joins TRBV7-9 and TRBJ2-5; no definite D call. V was shortened by 8 bases and J by 4 bases, with 11 bases between the two germline ends. The CDR3 spans 12 residues. Germline V lookup: CDR1 SEHNR, CDR2 FQNEAQ (reference sequence). CDR3 loop: CASLTSLETQYF. The CDR3 DNA follows: TGTGCCAGCTTAACGTCTTTAGAGACCCAGTACTTC. Using reference TRBV7-9 and TRBJ2-5 for the parts outside the CDR3, the full variable domain is DTGVSQNPRHKITKRGQNVTFRCDPISEHNRLYWYRQTLGQGPEFLTYFQNEAQLEKSRLLSDRFSAERPKGSFSTLEIQRTEQGDSAMYLCASLTSLETQYFGPGTRLLVL.

This clonotype was picked up a small number of times. The genes are TRBV18 and TRBJ1-1; 8 positions match TRBD1. Germline CDR1 reads KGHSH; CDR2 reads LQKENI. J was trimmed by 6 bases and V by 6 bases; bases with no gene match: 6. This CDR3 is built from 13 residues. The CDR3 loop is CASSPQQGAEAFF. CDR3 in DNA: TGTGCCAGCTCTCCGCAACAGGGGGCTGAAGCTTTCTTT.

This clonotype showed up just a few times. This chain links TRBV11-3 with TRBJ2-1, with D perhaps TRBD1 or TRBD2 (5 bases each). The V gene lost 5 bases and the J gene lost 9 bases, with 17 bases spanning the gap. Germline V lookup: CDR1 SGHNT, CDR2 YENEEA. CDR3 length: 14 residues. CDR3: CASSPRGTGTEQFF. CDR3 bases: TGTGCCAGCAGCCCTAGGGGAACGGGAACTGAGCAGTTCTTC.

This clonotype came up a few times. V gene TRBV7-9 combines with J gene TRBJ2-5; no reliable D call. V was trimmed by 3 bases and J by 5 bases, leaving 13 bases between them. Per the germline V gene, CDR1 is SEHNR and CDR2 is FQNEAQ (reference sequence). This CDR3 has 14 residues. The CDR3 is CASSFPGPRETQYF. The CDR3 nucleotides are TGTGCCAGCAGCTTCCCCGGGCCCAGGGAGACCCAGTACTTC.

In this sample, this clonotype turned up a few times. The CDR3: CATFPNVRTGAHF. Written as DNA, the CDR3 is TGTGCCACCTTCCCCAACGTCAGGACAGGTGCGCATTTT. The genes are TRBV6-1 and TRBJ1-5; 7 bases agree with TRBD1. CDR1 MNHNS and CDR2 SASEGT come from the germline V gene. V was clipped by 10 bases and J by 15 bases; unmatched bases: 18. The CDR3 runs to 13 residues.

Worth noting for this clonotype: It may be a read error: a sequence one base away is much more abundant. The chain employs TRBV6-5 and TRBJ1-6, with D perhaps TRBD1 (5 bases). This CDR3 has 16 amino acids. Germline V gives CDR1 MNHEY, CDR2 SVGAGI. The CDR3 DNA is TGTGCCACCCCGGAGAGTCGACAGTTCTATAATTCACCCCACCACTTT. Amino acids: CATPESRQFYNSPHHF.

This clonotype turned up a few times. This chain connects TRBV12-3 or TRBV12-4 to TRBJ1-4; TRBD1 might be the D (6 bases). This CDR3 region has 15 residues. Trimming took 0 bases from V and 4 from J, leaving 9 bases between them. This chain's CDR3 is CASSLAAGVNEKLFF. The CDR3 DNA sequence: TGTGCCAGCAGTTTAGCGGCAGGGGTTAATGAAAAACTGTTTTTT.